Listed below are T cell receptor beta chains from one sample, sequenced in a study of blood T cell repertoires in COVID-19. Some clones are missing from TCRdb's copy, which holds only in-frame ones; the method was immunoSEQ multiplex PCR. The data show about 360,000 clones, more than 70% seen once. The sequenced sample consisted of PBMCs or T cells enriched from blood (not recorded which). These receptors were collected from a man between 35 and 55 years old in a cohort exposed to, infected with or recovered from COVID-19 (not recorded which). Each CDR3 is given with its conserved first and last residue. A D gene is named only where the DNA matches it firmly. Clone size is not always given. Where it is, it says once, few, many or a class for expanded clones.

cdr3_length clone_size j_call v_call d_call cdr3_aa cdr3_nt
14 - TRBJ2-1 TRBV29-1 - CSAHPTSSYNEQFF TGCAGCGCGCATCCAACAAGCTCCTACAATGAGCAGTTCTTC
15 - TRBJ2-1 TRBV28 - CASSPRQSSYNEQFF TGTGCCAGCAGTCCCCGACAAAGCTCCTACAATGAGCAGTTCTTC
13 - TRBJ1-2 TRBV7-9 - CASSLGPVYGYTF TGTGCCAGCAGCTTGGGCCCCGTCTATGGCTACACCTTC
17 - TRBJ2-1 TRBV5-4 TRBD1 CASSAHNRGNSYNEQFF TGTGCCAGCAGCGCCCACAACAGGGGAAATTCCTACAATGAGCAGTTCTTC
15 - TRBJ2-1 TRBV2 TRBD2 CASSIPGLAGIEQFF TGTGCCAGCAGTATTCCGGGACTAGCGGGAATTGAGCAGTTCTTC
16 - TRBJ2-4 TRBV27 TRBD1 CASRTGTGLAKNIQYF TGTGCCAGCAGAACCGGGACAGGGTTAGCCAAAAACATTCAGTACTTC
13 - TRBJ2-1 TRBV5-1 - CASSPGGQNEQFF TGCGCCAGCAGCCCTGGCGGGCAAAATGAGCAGTTCTTC
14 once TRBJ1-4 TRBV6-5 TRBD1 CASSYGQGGEKLFF TGTGCCAGCAGTTACGGACAGGGAGGGGAAAAACTGTTTTTT
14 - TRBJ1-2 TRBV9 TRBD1 CASKGDRPNYGYTF TGTGCCAGCAAGGGGGACAGGCCCAACTATGGCTACACCTTC
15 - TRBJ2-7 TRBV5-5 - CASSLTEGRSYEQYF TGTGCCAGCAGCTTAACCGAGGGTAGGTCTTACGAGCAGTACTTC
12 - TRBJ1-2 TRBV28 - CASSSRGYGYTF TGTGCCAGCAGTTCCAGGGGTTATGGCTACACCTTC
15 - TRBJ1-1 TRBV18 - CASSLYGSQNTEAFF TGTGCCAGCTCATTATACGGGTCACAGAACACTGAAGCTTTCTTT
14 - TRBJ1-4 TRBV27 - CASSWGRVHEKLFF TGTGCCAGCAGTTGGGGCAGGGTGCATGAAAAACTGTTTTTT
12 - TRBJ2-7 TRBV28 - CASSPGTPAQYF TGTGCCAGCAGCCCCGGGACACCGGCGCAGTACTTC
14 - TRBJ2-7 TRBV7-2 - CASSLGPASYEQYF TGTGCCAGCAGTTTAGGGCCCGCCTCCTACGAGCAGTACTTC
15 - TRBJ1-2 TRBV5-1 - CASSLGGGNNYGYTF TGCGCCAGCAGCTTGGGAGGTGGAAATAACTATGGCTACACCTTC
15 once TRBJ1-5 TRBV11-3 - CASSLGTPSNQPQHF TGTGCCAGCAGCTTAGGGACACCTAGCAATCAGCCCCAGCATTTT
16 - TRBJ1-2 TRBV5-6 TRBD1 CASSWLSGTGMSGYTF TGTGCCAGCAGCTGGCTTTCCGGGACAGGGATGAGTGGCTACACCTTC
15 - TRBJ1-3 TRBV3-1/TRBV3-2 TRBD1 CASSQTDRAGNTIYF TGTGCCAGCAGCCAAACGGACAGGGCTGGAAACACCATATATTTT
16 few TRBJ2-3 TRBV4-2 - CASSQKLTGDTDTQYF TGTGCCAGCAGCCAAAAGTTAACGGGAGACACAGATACGCAGTATTTT
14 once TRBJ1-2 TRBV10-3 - CAISESARDYGYTF TGTGCCATCAGTGAGTCGGCCAGGGACTATGGCTACACCTTC
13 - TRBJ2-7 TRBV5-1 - CASSLISTYEQYF TGCGCCAGCAGCTTGATTAGTACCTACGAGCAGTACTTC
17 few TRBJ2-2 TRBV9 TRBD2 CASSGSTSGRRNGELFF TGTGCCAGCAGTGGTTCTACTAGCGGGAGACGGAACGGGGAGCTGTTTTTT
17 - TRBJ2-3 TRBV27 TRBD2 CASSLLIAGEGTDTQYF TGTGCCAGCAGTCTCCTCATAGCGGGAGAGGGCACAGATACGCAGTATTTT
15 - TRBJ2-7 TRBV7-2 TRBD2 CASSTLAGLLYEQYF TGTGCCAGCAGCACGCTAGCGGGATTATTGTACGAGCAGTACTTC
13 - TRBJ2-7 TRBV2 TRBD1 CASNGQGIYEQYF TGTGCCAGCAATGGACAGGGGATCTACGAGCAGTACTTC
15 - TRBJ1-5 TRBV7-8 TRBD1 CASSSRGLENQPQHF TGTGCCAGCAGCAGCAGGGGGCTTGAGAATCAGCCCCAGCATTTT
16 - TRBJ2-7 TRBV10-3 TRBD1 CAIRTIPGQGTGEQYF TGTGCCATCAGAACTATCCCGGGACAGGGGACCGGGGAGCAGTACTTC